A single sample gave rise to the 9 T cell receptor beta chains below, sequenced in a study of beta chain features in type 1 diabetes. General study findings and limits: Type 1 diabetes patients showed a moderate but significant shortening of TCRB CDR3s in all four CD4+ subsets.

Reverse transcription of all isolated RNA meant that expressed TCRB transcripts were sequenced. Here immunoSEQ multiplex PCR was the method, and the copy in TCRdb shows in-frame clones only, minus some. The table lists about 280,000 clones, 15% of them singletons. Antigen specificity for these receptors is unknown. The source material was naive CD4+ T cells from blood. Every receptor here comes from a man between 18 and 29 years old with type 1 diabetes.

This clone appeared a few times. For the CDR3, the DNA is TGTGCCAGCAGCACCGGAGACAGCCGCGAGCAGTACTTC. Translation gives CASSTGDSREQYF. This chain links TRBV6-6 with TRBJ2-7; D might be TRBD1 (5 bases). CDR3 size: 13 residues. Per germline, CDR1 MNHNY and CDR2 SVGAGI (reference sequence). The V end lost 6 bases, the J end lost 6 bases, and 15 bases lay between the germline ends.

The gene calls are TRBV9 and TRBJ1-3, with D possibly being TRBD1 (5 bases). This CDR3 is 17 amino acids long. The V end was cut by 0 bases, the J end by 5 bases, with 18 bases between. The germline V gene has CDR1 SGDLS and CDR2 YYNGEE. The CDR3 is CASSVDWGGLGRNTIYF. The DNA of the CDR3 is TGTGCCAGCAGCGTAGATTGGGGCGGTCTTGGGAGAAACACCATATATTTT.

The chain couples TRBV7-2 to TRBJ2-7, with D maybe TRBD1 (6 bases). The CDR3 sequence is 14 residues long. Deletions cut 2 bases from V and 4 bases from J, with 12 bases between. Germline-derived CDR1 and CDR2 are SGHTA and FQGNSA. CDR3 nucleotide sequence: TGTGCCAGCAGCTTATTTGAGGGGGTTTACGAGCAGTACTTC. Translation gives CASSLFEGVYEQYF.

V usage is TRBV5-4 and J usage is TRBJ2-1; 8 positions agree with TRBD2. The germline CDR1 and CDR2 sequences are SGHNT and YYREEE (reference sequence). V shed 0 bases, J shed 8 bases, and the junction held 10 bases outside the gene matches. The CDR3 sequence is 16 residues long. CDR3 amino acids: CASSLAPGGLGDEQFF. Here the CDR3 DNA reads TGTGCCAGCAGCTTGGCCCCGGGGGGGCTCGGGGATGAGCAGTTCTTC.

This clone was recorded a few times. The chain joins TRBV30 to TRBJ1-1; D uncertain. CDR3 length: 12 amino acids. The germline gives CDR1 GTSNPN, CDR2 SVGIG (reference sequence). Trimming cost V 7 bases and J 2 bases, with 11 bases left between them. The CDR3 here is CALNGGNTEAFF. The CDR3 DNA follows: TGTGCCTTAAATGGCGGAAACACTGAAGCTTTCTTT.

There are a few counts of this clone. Here the CDR3 reads CASSGDRAYEQYF. The CDR3 region has the DNA TGCGCCAGCAGCGGGGACAGAGCCTACGAGCAGTACTTC. The J gene is TRBJ2-7, the V gene TRBV5-1; 7 nucleotides match TRBD1. The CDR3 is made up of 13 amino acids. The V segment lost 4 bases and the J segment 2 bases; nucleotides outside the gene matches: 3. Germline lookup yields CDR1 SGHRS and CDR2 YFSETQ.

This clone was found a few times. The rearrangement joins TRBV28 to TRBJ2-1, with TRBD2 matching over 11 bases. The CDR3 is 15 residues long. V lost 6 bases to trimming and J lost 5 bases; unmatched junction nucleotides: 6. Per the germline V gene, CDR1 is MDHEN and CDR2 is SYDVKM. Written as DNA, the CDR3 is TGTGCCAGCAGCCGGCCGGGACTAGCGGACAATGAGCAGTTCTTC. It specifies CASSRPGLADNEQFF.

The gene calls are TRBV9 and TRBJ1-6, with D perhaps TRBD1 (6 bases). The CDR3 covers 13 residues. V was shortened by 4 bases and J by 8 bases, with 10 bases between the two germline ends. Germline V lookup: CDR1 SGDLS, CDR2 YYNGEE. The CDR3 spells CASSLGGDSPLHF. The CDR3 coding sequence is TGTGCCAGCAGCCTAGGGGGAGATTCACCCCTCCACTTT.

This clone was detected a few times. The V gene is TRBV11-2, the J gene TRBJ1-2; 9 bases match TRBD1. Germline trimming cut 5 bases from V and 9 bases from J; bases unmatched to any gene: 4. This CDR3 is 12 amino acids long. The germline CDR1 and CDR2 sequences are SGHAT and FQNNGV. The CDR3 reads CASSGTGMSYTF. The DNA of the CDR3 is TGTGCCAGCAGCGGGACAGGGATGAGCTACACCTTC.